The rows below give T cell receptor beta chains drawn from one sample of a study of vaccination and CD4 T cells after COVID-19. These receptors have no known antigen. TCRdb passed the PCR reads through MiXCR, listing each CDR3 protein once. The profile shows around 13,000 distinct CDR3 sequences, approximately 57% of them singletons. Sequenced material: CD4+ T cells from blood, cultured in vitro. These receptors originate from a human donor who had recovered from COVID-19. Both conserved end residues are part of each CDR3. Each record gives: D gene, clone size, J gene, V gene, CDR3 length, CDR3 protein, CDR3 DNA. The D gene is left open where the match is weak. Some rows mark clone size as missing; the rest say once, few, many or name a class of expanded clone.

d_gene: -
abundance: once
j_gene: TRBJ1-6
v_gene: TRBV6-5
len: 17
CDR3aa: CASSYSGRTNYNSPLHF
CDR3nt: TGTGCCAGCAGTTACTCTGGGCGTACTAACTATAATTCACCCCTCCACTTT

d_gene: -
abundance: once
j_gene: TRBJ1-1
v_gene: TRBV5-1
len: 16
CDR3aa: CASSLDTVLGYTEAFF
CDR3nt: TGCGCCAGCAGCTTGGATACAGTACTGGGATACACTGAAGCTTTCTTT

d_gene: -
abundance: -
j_gene: TRBJ2-3
v_gene: TRBV20-1
len: 15
CDR3aa: CSASFRERSTDTQYF
CDR3nt: TGCAGTGCTAGTTTTCGGGAGAGGAGCACAGATACGCAGTATTTT

d_gene: TRBD1
abundance: -
j_gene: TRBJ1-2
v_gene: TRBV20-1
len: 16
CDR3aa: CSAIRTGGSTNYGYTF
CDR3nt: TGCAGTGCTATCCGGACAGGGGGGAGTACTAACTATGGCTACACCTTC

d_gene: -
abundance: -
j_gene: TRBJ1-1
v_gene: TRBV7-9
len: 14
CDR3aa: CASTPIRGNTEAFF
CDR3nt: TGTGCCAGCACCCCTATTCGAGGAAACACTGAAGCTTTCTTT

d_gene: TRBD2
abundance: -
j_gene: TRBJ2-1
v_gene: TRBV6-1
len: 15
CDR3aa: CASSQGLAGVREQFF
CDR3nt: TGTGCCAGCAGCCAAGGACTAGCGGGAGTGCGGGAGCAGTTCTTC

d_gene: TRBD1
abundance: -
j_gene: TRBJ2-3
v_gene: TRBV20-1
len: 16
CDR3aa: CSARDWGKGATDTQYF
CDR3nt: TGCAGTGCTAGAGATTGGGGTAAGGGGGCCACAGATACGCAGTATTTT

d_gene: -
abundance: few
j_gene: TRBJ2-7
v_gene: TRBV7-2
len: 14
CDR3aa: CASSFGRGSYEQYF
CDR3nt: TGTGCCAGCAGCTTTGGCAGGGGATCCTACGAGCAGTACTTC

d_gene: -
abundance: -
j_gene: TRBJ2-7
v_gene: TRBV20-1
len: 14
CDR3aa: CSARDGTARMEQYF
CDR3nt: TGCAGTGCTAGAGATGGTACAGCCCGGATGGAGCAGTACTTC

d_gene: -
abundance: -
j_gene: TRBJ1-6
v_gene: TRBV4-2
len: 14
CDR3aa: CASSQSPANSPLHF
CDR3nt: TGTGCCAGCAGCCAATCACCGGCTAATTCACCCCTCCACTTT

d_gene: -
abundance: -
j_gene: TRBJ1-4
v_gene: TRBV29-1
len: 13
CDR3aa: CSVERGRNEKLFF
CDR3nt: TGCAGCGTTGAAAGGGGGAGGAATGAAAAACTGTTTTTT

d_gene: TRBD2
abundance: -
j_gene: TRBJ2-5
v_gene: TRBV19
len: 18
CDR3aa: CASSQIVGLAGQQETQYF
CDR3nt: TGTGCCAGTAGCCAGATCGTAGGACTAGCGGGGCAACAAGAGACCCAGTACTTC

d_gene: -
abundance: -
j_gene: TRBJ2-2
v_gene: TRBV11-2
len: 16
CDR3aa: CASSLNRDSGSGELFF
CDR3nt: TGTGCCAGCAGCTTGAACCGGGACTCCGGTTCCGGGGAGCTGTTTTTT

d_gene: -
abundance: -
j_gene: TRBJ2-7
v_gene: TRBV28
len: 11
CDR3aa: CASRLSDEQYF
CDR3nt: TGTGCCAGCAGACTCAGCGACGAGCAGTACTTC

d_gene: -
abundance: -
j_gene: TRBJ1-6
v_gene: TRBV29-1
len: 13
CDR3aa: CSAAMGANSPLHF
CDR3nt: TGCAGCGCCGCGATGGGGGCAAATTCACCCCTCCACTTT

d_gene: -
abundance: few
j_gene: TRBJ1-5
v_gene: TRBV30
len: 14
CDR3aa: CAWGLYNSNQPQHF
CDR3nt: TGTGCCTGGGGATTATATAATAGCAATCAGCCCCAGCATTTT

d_gene: -
abundance: -
j_gene: TRBJ1-6
v_gene: TRBV2
len: 16
CDR3aa: CAGGGVVSSYNSPLHF
CDR3nt: TGTGCCGGGGGTGGGGTCGTTAGCTCCTATAATTCACCCCTCCACTTT

d_gene: -
abundance: -
j_gene: TRBJ2-3
v_gene: TRBV7-9
len: 17
CDR3aa: CASSLVVRAPSTDTQYF
CDR3nt: TGTGCCAGCAGCTTAGTTGTGAGGGCACCTAGCACAGATACGCAGTATTTT

d_gene: -
abundance: -
j_gene: TRBJ2-7
v_gene: TRBV5-8
len: 13
CDR3aa: CASRTGGWKEQYF
CDR3nt: TGTGCCAGCCGTACGGGCGGGTGGAAAGAGCAGTACTTC

d_gene: -
abundance: -
j_gene: TRBJ2-1
v_gene: TRBV10-3
len: 14
CDR3aa: CAISRAERADEQFF
CDR3nt: TGTGCCATCAGTCGGGCGGAGAGGGCCGATGAGCAGTTCTTC

d_gene: TRBD1
abundance: -
j_gene: TRBJ2-3
v_gene: TRBV5-4
len: 15
CDR3aa: CASSFMTGGTDTQYF
CDR3nt: TGTGCCAGCAGCTTTATGACAGGGGGTACAGATACGCAGTATTTT

d_gene: TRBD1
abundance: -
j_gene: TRBJ1-5
v_gene: TRBV19
len: 14
CDR3aa: CASSGQGVYQPQHF
CDR3nt: TGTGCCAGTAGTGGACAGGGAGTCTATCAGCCCCAGCATTTT

d_gene: TRBD2
abundance: once
j_gene: TRBJ2-5
v_gene: TRBV6-5
len: 16
CDR3aa: CASSYSGLADQETQYF
CDR3nt: TGTGCCAGCAGTTACTCGGGACTAGCGGACCAAGAGACCCAGTACTTC

d_gene: -
abundance: few
j_gene: TRBJ1-2
v_gene: TRBV7-9
len: 13
CDR3aa: CASSLQGNYGYTF
CDR3nt: TGTGCCAGCAGCTTACAGGGTAACTATGGCTACACCTTC

d_gene: TRBD1
abundance: -
j_gene: TRBJ2-2
v_gene: TRBV5-4
len: 15
CDR3aa: CASSLGQGAPGELFF
CDR3nt: TGTGCCAGCAGCTTGGGACAGGGGGCCCCCGGGGAGCTGTTTTTT

d_gene: -
abundance: -
j_gene: TRBJ2-7
v_gene: TRBV6-2/TRBV6-3
len: 11
CDR3aa: CASRGRGLQYF
CDR3nt: TGTGCCAGCAGGGGTCGGGGTCTTCAGTACTTC

d_gene: -
abundance: -
j_gene: TRBJ1-5
v_gene: TRBV19
len: 13
CDR3aa: CASSRGGWQPQHF
CDR3nt: TGTGCCAGTAGTCGGGGGGGGTGGCAGCCCCAGCATTTT

d_gene: -
abundance: few
j_gene: TRBJ2-1
v_gene: TRBV20-1
len: 11
CDR3aa: CSASGKNEQFF
CDR3nt: TGCAGTGCTAGCGGGAAGAATGAGCAGTTCTTC

d_gene: TRBD1
abundance: once
j_gene: TRBJ1-6
v_gene: TRBV20-1
len: 14
CDR3aa: CSAALAQGASPLHF
CDR3nt: TGCAGTGCCGCATTGGCGCAGGGGGCTTCACCCCTCCACTTT

d_gene: -
abundance: few
j_gene: TRBJ2-5
v_gene: TRBV24-1
len: 14
CDR3aa: CATSDSGPQETQYF
CDR3nt: TGTGCCACCAGTGATTCGGGGCCCCAAGAGACCCAGTACTTC

d_gene: TRBD1
abundance: -
j_gene: TRBJ1-5
v_gene: TRBV7-9
len: 14
CDR3aa: CASSTTGAGQPQHF
CDR3nt: TGTGCCAGCAGCACTACAGGGGCGGGGCAGCCCCAGCATTTT

d_gene: -
abundance: -
j_gene: TRBJ1-4
v_gene: TRBV28
len: 19
CDR3aa: CASSHQAGAPRGAYEKLFF
CDR3nt: TGTGCCAGCAGTCACCAAGCAGGAGCTCCGAGGGGGGCATACGAAAAACTGTTTTTT

d_gene: TRBD2
abundance: few
j_gene: TRBJ2-3
v_gene: TRBV10-3
len: 15
CDR3aa: CAISETSGSLDTQYF
CDR3nt: TGTGCCATCAGTGAGACTAGCGGGAGTCTGGATACGCAGTATTTT

d_gene: -
abundance: -
j_gene: TRBJ1-2
v_gene: TRBV6-2/TRBV6-3
len: 14
CDR3aa: CASTRTAQNHGYTF
CDR3nt: TGTGCCAGTACCAGGACAGCTCAGAACCATGGCTACACCTTC

d_gene: -
abundance: -
j_gene: TRBJ2-1
v_gene: TRBV27
len: 13
CDR3aa: CASSFGRGDEQFF
CDR3nt: TGTGCCAGCAGTTTCGGCAGGGGTGATGAGCAGTTCTTC

d_gene: -
abundance: -
j_gene: TRBJ1-2
v_gene: TRBV12-3/TRBV12-4
len: 14
CDR3aa: CASNKEPVSGGYTF
CDR3nt: TGTGCCAGCAACAAAGAGCCAGTCAGCGGAGGCTACACCTTC

d_gene: TRBD1
abundance: -
j_gene: TRBJ1-3
v_gene: TRBV30
len: 14
CDR3aa: CAWNSGQGFHTIYF
CDR3nt: TGTGCCTGGAACTCTGGACAGGGGTTTCACACCATATATTTT

d_gene: -
abundance: few
j_gene: TRBJ2-2
v_gene: TRBV7-9
len: 12
CDR3aa: CASMGAPGELFF
CDR3nt: TGTGCCAGCATGGGGGCTCCCGGGGAGCTGTTTTTT

d_gene: -
abundance: -
j_gene: TRBJ1-2
v_gene: TRBV20-1
len: 15
CDR3aa: CSASRFATGGYGYTF
CDR3nt: TGCAGTGCTAGTCGTTTCGCCACAGGAGGCTATGGCTACACCTTC

d_gene: TRBD2
abundance: -
j_gene: TRBJ2-1
v_gene: TRBV25-1
len: 14
CDR3aa: CASTSTSGNNEQFF
CDR3nt: TGTGCCAGCACGTCGACTAGCGGAAACAATGAGCAGTTCTTC

d_gene: -
abundance: -
j_gene: TRBJ1-4
v_gene: TRBV7-2
len: 13
CDR3aa: CASSRYLNEKLFF
CDR3nt: TGTGCCAGCAGCCGATATTTAAATGAAAAACTGTTTTTT